The 5 T cell receptor beta chains below come from one sample, sequenced in a study of regulatory T cells in long-lasting Graves disease. Arm-PCR with iRepertoire HTBI primers amplified the CDR3 regions for these TCR beta libraries. One entry per CDR3 protein results from TCRdb running MiXCR on the multiplex PCR reads. The profile shows 400,000 to 500,000 distinct CDR3 sequences, about 16% of them singletons. Described time point: newly diagnosed GD, antithyroid drugs for less than 3 months. The authors made the TCR library using RNA they extracted from PBMCs. This sample was shared with a second study, whose subject was T cells in Graves' hyperthyroidism and ophthalmopathy.

Sequencing was performed on peripheral blood mononuclear cells (PBMCs), taken at new diagnosis, from a patient treated with antithyroid drugs. The receptors were gathered from a woman between 25 and 40 years old with Graves disease.

The CDR3 sequence is CATSDLDRSSGQSSYNEQFF. The CDR3 DNA reads as TGTGCCACCAGTGACTTGGACAGGTCGAGCGGGCAGAGCTCCTACAATGAGCAGTTCTTC. The J gene is TRBJ2-1, the V gene TRBV24-1; TRBD1 is a possible D gene (7 bases). The ends were cut back, 4 bases at V and 0 bases at J, with 24 bases in the middle. CDR3 length: 20 amino acids. CDR1 is KGHDR and CDR2 is SFDVKD in the germline V gene.

This clonotype was observed at least ten times. The genes are TRBV6-1 and TRBJ2-2; the match to TRBD1 covers 9 bases. CDR1 is MNHNS and CDR2 is SASEGT in the germline V gene. The CDR3 covers 15 residues. V dropped 6 bases and J dropped 4; count of bases not matched to a gene: 6. The CDR3 DNA reads as TGTGCCAGCAGCCCAAGACAGGGGGGCACCGGGGAGCTGTTTTTT. Its protein product is CASSPRQGGTGELFF.

V usage is TRBV12-5 and J usage is TRBJ2-1, with D perhaps TRBD1 or TRBD2 (5 bases each). Looked up from germline, CDR1 is LGHNT and CDR2 is FRNRAP. Trimming pared 3 bases from V and 0 bases from J, leaving 18 bases between. This CDR3 has 18 amino acids. CDR3 amino acids: CASGFWDPATSSYNEQFF. The CDR3 nucleotides are TGTGCTAGTGGTTTTTGGGACCCGGCCACTAGCTCCTACAATGAGCAGTTCTTC. Based on the CDR3 plus reference TRBV12-5 and TRBJ2-1, the full variable domain is DARVTQTPRHKVTEMGQEVTMRCQPILGHNTVFWYRQTMMQGLELLAYFRNRAPLDDSGMPKDRFSAEMPDATLATLKIQPSEPRDSAVYFCASGFWDPATSSYNEQFFGPGTRLTVL.

This chain joins TRBV19 and TRBJ2-5, with TRBD1 identical over 8 bases. The closer fit of TRBJ2-7 to the DNA end suggests the J call may be wrong. Germline values: CDR1 LNHDA, CDR2 SQIVND (reference sequence). This CDR3 comprises 15 residues. The CDR3 DNA reads as TGTGCCAGTAGTATATCTGCGACAGGGGCCTACGAGCAGTACTTC. It encodes CASSISATGAYEQYF.

There are many counts of this clonotype. V is TRBV20-1 and J is TRBJ2-1; D is perhaps TRBD2 (5 bases). This CDR3 has 17 residues. Germline CDR1 DFQATT, CDR2 SNEGSKA (reference sequence). CDR3 residues: CSAPDNMGANSYNEQFF. The CDR3 coding sequence is TGCAGCGCCCCAGACAACATGGGAGCAAACTCCTACAATGAGCAGTTCTTC.